These 15 T cell receptor beta chains were sequenced from one sample in a study of Ad26.COV2.S vaccination and SARS-CoV-2 variants. As to treatment: some 20 received Ad26.COV2.S at low or high dose, single or two shots; 5 received placebo; per-sample allocation not given. Day 63 after the first injection of vaccine or placebo was the sampling time. Profiled with immunoSEQ multiplex PCR; TCRdb holds only in-frame clones, not every one. The sample holds 300,000 to 400,000 clones; roughly 87% are singletons and the top ten take about 3.5%. Material: peripheral blood, obtained in a trial of Ad26.COV2.S vaccine versus placebo. Receptors were obtained from a person between 18 and 59 years old who received the Ad26.COV2.S COVID-19 vaccine or a placebo.

The V call is TRBV19, the J call TRBJ1-1, with 9 positions matching TRBD1. This CDR3 contains 14 residues. V shed 4 bases and J 5 bases; nucleotides not matched to a gene: 5. Germline assignment: CDR1 LNHDA and CDR2 SQIVND (reference sequence). DNA for the CDR3: TGTGCCAGTAGTACTTCTGGACAGGGGACTGAAGCTTTCTTT. Its translation is CASSTSGQGTEAFF.

The V and J genes are TRBV7-2 and TRBJ1-2; 7 bases map to TRBD1. The CDR3 runs to 15 residues. J lost 5 bases, V lost 1 base, and 7 bases had no gene match. In germline, CDR1 is SGHTA, CDR2 FQGNSA. CDR3 nucleotide sequence: TGTGCCAGCAGCTTAGACAGGGGTACCGGATATGGCTACACCTTC. Protein: CASSLDRGTGYGYTF.

The chain is built from TRBV5-5 and TRBJ1-5, with a tentative D call TRBD1 (5 bases). Deletions cut 3 bases from V and 5 bases from J, with 9 bases between. Germline V gene sequence: CDR1 SGHKS, CDR2 YYEKEE (reference sequence). The CDR3 covers 13 residues. The CDR3 spells CASSYDRDQPQHF. The CDR3 DNA sequence: TGTGCCAGCAGCTACGACAGAGATCAGCCCCAGCATTTT. Complete variable domain (other parts from reference TRBV5-5 and TRBJ1-5): DAGVTQSPTHLIKTRGQQVTLRCSPISGHKSVSWYQQVLGQGPQFIFQYYEKEERGRGNFPDRFSARQFPNYSSELNVNALLLGDSALYLCASSYDRDQPQHFGDGTRLSIL.

The rearrangement uses TRBV28 and TRBJ1-5; maybe TRBD1 (5 bases). Trimming removed 5 bases at V and 3 bases at J, with 8 bases between. Per germline, CDR1 MDHEN and CDR2 SYDVKM. The CDR3 has 13 residues. CDR3 DNA: TGTGCCAGCAGTCGACAGAACAATCAGCCCCAGCATTTT. Translating gives CASSRQNNQPQHF.

This clone was counted once. The chain couples TRBV7-9 to TRBJ1-1; the match to TRBD1 covers 8 bases. CDR3 size: 14 residues. V dropped 5 bases and J dropped 7; count of bases not matched to a gene: 9. The germline CDR1 and CDR2 sequences are SEHNR and FQNEAQ (reference sequence). CDR3 residues: CASSTQGAILEAFF. For the CDR3, the DNA is TGTGCCAGCAGCACTCAGGGGGCTATCCTTGAAGCTTTCTTT.

This chain connects TRBV4-3 to TRBJ1-1; no clear D. The CDR3 runs 13 residues. Between the trimmed V and J ends, which lost 2 bases and 2 bases, there was a span of 6 bases. CDR1 is LGHNA and CDR2 is YSLEER in the germline V gene. The CDR3 sequence: CASSQFPNTEAFF. The CDR3 bases are TGCGCCAGCAGCCAATTTCCCAACACTGAAGCTTTCTTT.

The gene calls are TRBV6-5 and TRBJ2-7, with a weak D call TRBD1 (6 bases). V was pared by 2 bases and J by 4 bases, with 18 bases between. The germline V gene encodes CDR1 MNHEY and CDR2 SVGAGI. The length of the CDR3 is 16 residues. The CDR3 here is CASSYGLGRGYYEQYF. The CDR3 DNA reads as TGTGCCAGCAGTTACGGTCTTGGCAGGGGATATTACGAGCAGTACTTC.

This chain links TRBV29-1 with TRBJ1-2; unclear D gene. The germline V gene has CDR1 SQVTM and CDR2 ANQGSEA. CDR3 length equals 12 residues. V was trimmed by 4 bases and J by 2 bases, leaving 8 bases between them. CDR3 nucleotide sequence: TGCAGCGTTGGAGTTCTAAACTATGGCTACACCTTC. Protein: CSVGVLNYGYTF.

The V gene is TRBV24-1, the J gene TRBJ2-2; D remains ambiguous. Trimming removed 5 bases at V and 0 bases at J, with 6 bases between. This CDR3 spans 14 amino acids. CDR1 and CDR2 (germline): KGHDR, SFDVKD. This CDR3 reads CATSAGPNTGELFF. In DNA, the CDR3 is TGTGCCACCAGTGCCGGACCGAACACCGGGGAGCTGTTTTTT.

V gene TRBV6-5 combines with J gene TRBJ2-1; a weak D match, TRBD1 (6 bases). The V and J ends lost 2 bases and 7 bases respectively, with 12 bases between them. This CDR3 contains 14 residues. Germline lookup yields CDR1 MNHEY and CDR2 SVGAGI. CDR3 coding DNA: TGTGCCAGCAGTTACGGGGCAGGGGTAAATGAGCAGTTCTTC. Translating gives CASSYGAGVNEQFF.

The chain has TRBV30 and TRBJ2-1; 8 nucleotides align to TRBD1. Germline V CDR1 and CDR2: GTSNPN, SVGIG (reference sequence). This CDR3 contains 16 residues. The V and J ends lost 5 bases and 0 bases, in that order; junction bases with no gene match: 9. This CDR3 is CAWEKTGASSYNEQFF. The CDR3 bases are TGTGCCTGGGAAAAGACAGGGGCGAGCTCCTACAATGAGCAGTTCTTC.

The chain is built from TRBV6-4 and TRBJ2-3; the D call may be TRBD1 or TRBD2 (6 bases each). The V end was cut by 5 bases, the J end by 1 base, with 13 bases between. CDR1 and CDR2 from the germline V gene are MRHNA and SNTAGT. The CDR3 contains 15 residues. The CDR3 DNA is TGTGCCAGCAGTCCCGTGGGGGGCCGCACAGATACGCAGTATTTT. Translating it yields CASSPVGGRTDTQYF.

This chain connects TRBV5-1 to TRBJ2-2; D is undetermined. Looked up from germline, CDR1 is SGHRS and CDR2 is YFSETQ. V was clipped by 1 base and J by 2 bases, with 6 bases between them. The CDR3 is made up of 14 amino acids. The CDR3 nucleotides are TGCGCCAGCAGCTTGTCAGAAAACACCGGGGAGCTGTTTTTT. This translates into CASSLSENTGELFF.

This sequence joins TRBV30 and TRBJ2-7; 9 bases fit TRBD1. This CDR3 spans 15 amino acids. The V gene's germline CDR1 is GTSNPN and CDR2 SVGIG (reference sequence). The trim removed 2 bases at V and 5 bases at J, leaving 10 bases unmatched. CDR3 nucleotide sequence: TGTGCCTGGAGTTGGAGTGACAGGGGGGTCCACGAGCAGTACTTC. This sequence encodes CAWSWSDRGVHEQYF.

The genes are TRBV14 and TRBJ1-1, with D tentatively TRBD1 (5 bases). The germline V gene encodes CDR1 SGHDN and CDR2 FVKESK. The CDR3 extends over 15 amino acids. V lost 1 base and J lost 10, with 19 bases in between. CDR3 sequence: CASSQVPNRPQVAFF. In nucleotides, the CDR3 is TGTGCCAGCAGCCAAGTGCCCAACAGGCCGCAAGTAGCTTTCTTT. Supplemented by reference TRBV14 and TRBJ1-1, the full variable domain reads EAGVTQFPSHSVIEKGQTVTLRCDPISGHDNLYWYRRVMGKEIKFLLHFVKESKQDESGMPNNRFLAERTGGTYSTLKVQPAELEDSGVYFCASSQVPNRPQVAFFGQGTRLTVV.